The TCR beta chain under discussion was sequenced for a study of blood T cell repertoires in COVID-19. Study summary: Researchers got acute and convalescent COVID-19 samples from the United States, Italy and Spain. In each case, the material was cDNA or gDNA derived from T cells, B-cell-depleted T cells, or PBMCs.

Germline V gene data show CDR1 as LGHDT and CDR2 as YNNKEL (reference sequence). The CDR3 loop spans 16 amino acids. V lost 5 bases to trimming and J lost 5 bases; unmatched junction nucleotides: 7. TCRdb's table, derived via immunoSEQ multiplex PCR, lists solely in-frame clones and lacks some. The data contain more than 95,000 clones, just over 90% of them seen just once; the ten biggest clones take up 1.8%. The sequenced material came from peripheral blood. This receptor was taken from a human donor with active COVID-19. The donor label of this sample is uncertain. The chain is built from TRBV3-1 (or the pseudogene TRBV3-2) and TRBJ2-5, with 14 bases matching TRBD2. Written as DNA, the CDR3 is TGTGCCAGCAGCAAAGGACTAGCGGGGGGACAGGAGACCCAGTACTTC. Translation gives CASSKGLAGGQETQYF.